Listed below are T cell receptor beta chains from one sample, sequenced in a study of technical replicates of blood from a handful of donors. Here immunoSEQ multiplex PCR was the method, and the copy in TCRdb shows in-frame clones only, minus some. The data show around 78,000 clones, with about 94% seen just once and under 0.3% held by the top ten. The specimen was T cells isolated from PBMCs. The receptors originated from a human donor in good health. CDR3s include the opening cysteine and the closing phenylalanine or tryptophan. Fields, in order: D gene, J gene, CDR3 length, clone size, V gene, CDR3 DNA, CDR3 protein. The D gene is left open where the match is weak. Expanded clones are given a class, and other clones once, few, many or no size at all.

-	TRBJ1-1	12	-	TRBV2	TGTGCCGGACTTGACGAGGACACTGAAGCTTTCTTT	CAGLDEDTEAFF
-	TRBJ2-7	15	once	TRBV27	TGTGCCAGCAGTTCACGCGCCATGAGCTCCTACGAGCAGTACTTC	CASSSRAMSSYEQYF
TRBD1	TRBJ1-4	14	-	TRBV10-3	TGTGCCATTAACGCCGGGACAGGGTCCGACGAACTGTTTTTT	CAINAGTGSDELFF
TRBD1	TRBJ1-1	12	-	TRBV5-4	TGTGCCAGCGGGGGACAGGGGGCCGAAGCTTTCTTT	CASGGQGAEAFF
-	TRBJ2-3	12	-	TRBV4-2	TGTGCCAGCAGCCAATCTTCAGATACGCAGTATTTT	CASSQSSDTQYF
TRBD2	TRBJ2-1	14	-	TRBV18	TGTGCCAGCTCACCAACTAGCGGGAGTGATGAGCAGTTCTTC	CASSPTSGSDEQFF
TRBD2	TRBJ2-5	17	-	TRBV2	TGTGCCAGCAGAACTAGCGGGGGGGCCTTTGGGGGTAGGCCCCAGTACTTC	CASRTSGGAFGGRPQYF
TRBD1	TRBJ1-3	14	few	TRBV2	TGTGCCAGGACGACAGGGGAGGCTGGAAACACCATATATTTT	CARTTGEAGNTIYF
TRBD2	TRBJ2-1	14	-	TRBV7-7	TGTGCCAGCAGCTTACTAGCGGGAGACAATGAGCAGTTCTTC	CASSLLAGDNEQFF
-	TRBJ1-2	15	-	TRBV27	TGTGCCAGCAGTTTAACGGGAAGGGGGAACTATGGCTACACCTTC	CASSLTGRGNYGYTF
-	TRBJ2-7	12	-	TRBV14	TGTGCCAGCAGCCAAGTAGCTTACGAGCAGTACTTC	CASSQVAYEQYF
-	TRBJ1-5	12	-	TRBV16	TGTGCCAGCAGCCCGGCAGGTCAGCCCCAGCATTTT	CASSPAGQPQHF
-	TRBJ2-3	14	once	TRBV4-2	TGTGCCAGCAGCCAAGAGGAGAACACAGATACGCAGTATTTT	CASSQEENTDTQYF
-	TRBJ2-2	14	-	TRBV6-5	TGTGCCAGCAGTTACCAGACGAACACCGGGGAGCTGTTTTTT	CASSYQTNTGELFF
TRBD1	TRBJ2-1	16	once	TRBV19	TGTGCCAGTAGTGGGGGCAGGGGGCGCTTATTAGATGAGCAGTTCTTC	CASSGGRGRLLDEQFF
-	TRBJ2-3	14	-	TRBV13	TGTGCCAGCAGCTCGTCGCGGGTAACAGATACGCAGTATTTT	CASSSSRVTDTQYF
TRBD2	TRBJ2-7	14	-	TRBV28	TGTGCCAGCAGTCGGACTAGCGGGTCCTACGAGCAGTACTTC	CASSRTSGSYEQYF